This record looks at one T cell receptor beta chain sequence and its context. The source of the sample is a study of human thymus T cells. Only four of the eight donors provided an approximately 0.45-1 mL blood sample. Germline CDR1 and CDR2: SGDLS and YYNGEE. Trimming cost V 2 bases and J 3 bases, with 3 bases left between them. The CDR3 has 12 residues. TCRdb's table, derived via immunoSEQ multiplex PCR, lists solely in-frame clones and lacks some. This table has about 60,000 clones, approximately 95% appearing once. V and J are TRBV9 and TRBJ2-1; D gene uncertain. The sequenced sample was blood. The receptor was derived from a boy younger than two with a congenital heart defect but otherwise immunologically healthy. This chain's CDR3 is CASSVGYNEQFF. The CDR3 nucleotides are TGTGCCAGCAGCGTGGGCTACAATGAGCAGTTCTTC.